The 20 T cell receptor beta chains below were found in one sample sequenced in a study of post-analysis software for immune sequencing data. Built from TCR beta cDNA, the libraries had unique molecular identifiers in them. TCRdb used MiXCR to reprocess the PCR reads, holding one entry per CDR3 protein. The sample carries roughly 160,000 distinct CDR3 sequences, under 40% recorded once. This specimen consisted of blood, obtained after autologous hematopoietic stem cell transplantation. All receptors come from a girl between 10 and 17 years old with multiple sclerosis.

The rearrangement links TRBV9 to TRBJ2-7; D not resolved. Trimming removed 0 bases at V and 10 bases at J, with 14 bases between. This CDR3 has 13 amino acids. Germline CDR1 is SGDLS and CDR2 is YYNGEE. DNA of the CDR3: TGTGCCAGCAGCGTAGGACCGGTTCGTACCCAGTACTTC. Its translation: CASSVGPVRTQYF. The full variable domain, in which reference TRBV9 and TRBJ2-7 provide the parts outside the CDR3, is DSGVTQTPKHLITATGQRVTLRCSPRSGDLSVYWYQQSLDQGLQFLIQYYNGEERAKGNILERFSAQQFPDLHSELNLSSLELGDSALYFCASSVGPVRTQYFGPGTRLTVT.

V usage is TRBV2 and J usage is TRBJ2-7; no clear D. CDR1 and CDR2 (germline): SNHLY, FYNNEI. The V gene lost 3 bases and the J gene lost 2 bases, with 11 bases spanning the gap. This CDR3 region has 14 residues. The CDR3 DNA is TGTGCCAGCAGTGACGCCTCCGTCCCCTACGAGCAGTACTTC. Protein sequence: CASSDASVPYEQYF.

The genes are TRBV6-5 and TRBJ1-2, with D perhaps TRBD1 (5 bases). Per the germline V gene, CDR1 is MNHEY and CDR2 is SVGAGI. The CDR3 runs 11 residues. Between the trimmed V and J ends, which lost 8 bases and 6 bases, there was a span of 10 bases. This CDR3 reads CASLGTDGYTF. DNA of the CDR3: TGTGCCAGCCTCGGGACGGATGGCTACACCTTC.

As regards this clonotype: Relative to the germline gene, one junction end is altered; a read error may explain this. The V and J genes are TRBV6-1 and TRBJ1-4; D gene uncertain. CDR1 and CDR2 (germline): MNHNS, SASEGT. CDR3 size: 13 residues. The CDR3 DNA sequence: TGTGCCGGCAGCGGATCTGGGAAAGAAAAACTGTTTTTT. This translates into CAGSGSGKEKLFF.

The rearrangement joins TRBV6-2 or TRBV6-3 to TRBJ2-1, with a possible D match to TRBD2 (6 bases). Trimming stripped 5 bases from V and 8 bases from J, with 19 bases between. The CDR3 is made up of 15 amino acids. Germline CDR1 reads MNHEY; CDR2 reads SVGEGT. CDR3 sequence reads: CASSHGGTYPYEQFF. The CDR3 region has the DNA TGTGCCAGCAGTCACGGCGGGACCTATCCATATGAGCAGTTCTTC.

The J gene is TRBJ1-5, the V gene TRBV28; D uncertain. CDR3 length: 15 amino acids. Trimming took off 2 bases at V and 7 bases at J, with 15 bases between the two ends. The V gene's germline CDR1 is MDHEN and CDR2 SYDVKM. The CDR3 sequence: CASSLTWLPGQPQHF. The CDR3 nucleotides are TGTGCCAGCAGTTTAACATGGCTCCCGGGACAGCCCCAGCATTTT. The variable domain in full, completed from reference TRBV28 and TRBJ1-5, reads DVKVTQSSRYLVKRTGEKVFLECVQDMDHENMFWYRQDPGLGLRLIYFSYDVKMKEKGDIPEGYSVSREKKERFSLILESASTNQTSMYLCASSLTWLPGQPQHFGDGTRLSIL.

This clonotype was picked up a small number of times. The chain carries TRBV29-1 and TRBJ1-2, with 8 nucleotides matching TRBD1. The CDR3 contains 13 residues. In germline, CDR1 is SQVTM, CDR2 ANQGSEA. V was clipped by 3 bases and J by 6 bases; unmatched bases: 6. The CDR3 reads CSVESPQGDGYTF. DNA of the CDR3: TGCAGCGTTGAGTCACCACAGGGGGATGGCTACACCTTC.

This clonotype occurred a few times. V gene TRBV10-2 combines with J gene TRBJ2-7; 13 bases align to TRBD2. CDR3 length equals 16 residues. The J segment lost 4 bases and the V segment lost 3 bases, leaving 6 bases of the junction unmatched. Germline CDR1 is WSHSY and CDR2 is SAAADI. The DNA for the CDR3 is TGCGCCAGCAGTGATACTAGCGGGAGGGCCGTGTACGAGCAGTACTTC. Amino acid sequence: CASSDTSGRAVYEQYF.

The chain carries TRBV18 and TRBJ1-1; D not resolved. Germline CDR1 is KGHSH and CDR2 is LQKENI. The CDR3 extends over 13 amino acids. Trimming took 2 bases from V and 1 from J, leaving 5 bases between them. The CDR3 bases are TGTGCCAGCTCACCATCAGGGAACACTGAAGCTTTCTTT. It codes for CASSPSGNTEAFF.

The V and J genes are TRBV20-1 and TRBJ2-7; 10 nucleotides align to TRBD2. Germline-derived CDR1 and CDR2 are DFQATT and SNEGSKA (reference sequence). The CDR3 runs to 13 residues. V shed 3 bases and J 6 bases; nucleotides not matched to a gene: 5. The CDR3 reads CSARVAGGSEQYF. CDR3 bases: TGCAGTGCTAGGGTAGCGGGAGGAAGCGAGCAGTACTTC.

The chain has TRBV5-1 and TRBJ2-3; D perhaps matches TRBD2 (5 bases). V lost 4 bases and J lost 3, with 18 bases in between. The CDR3 length is 16 residues. Germline lookup yields CDR1 SGHRS and CDR2 YFSETQ. The CDR3 sequence: CASSPGNPGSTDTQYF. The CDR3 DNA sequence: TGCGCCAGCAGCCCCGGGAATCCGGGTTCAACAGATACGCAGTATTTT.

This clonotype was picked up a small number of times. V and J are TRBV6-5 and TRBJ2-1; 7 positions match TRBD2. Germline CDR1 and CDR2: MNHEY and SVGAGI. The ends lost 6 bases at V and 2 bases at J; junction bases unmatched: 4. The CDR3 totals 14 residues. This chain's CDR3 is CASRTGLTYNEQFF. Here the CDR3 DNA reads TGTGCCAGCAGAACGGGACTAACCTACAATGAGCAGTTCTTC.

This clonotype is a singleton in its sample. The chain is built from TRBV20-1 and TRBJ1-2; TRBD1 matches 8 bases. V lost 3 bases, J lost 3 bases, and 6 bases stayed unmatched. CDR3 length: 14 amino acids. Germline values: CDR1 DFQATT, CDR2 SNEGSKA (reference sequence). The CDR3 spells CSARGHRGDYGYTF. Written as DNA, the CDR3 is TGCAGTGCTAGGGGACACAGGGGGGACTATGGCTACACCTTC.

This clonotype occurred a few times. The rearrangement joins TRBV2 to TRBJ2-7; D unresolved. The CDR3 sequence is 11 residues long. The germline gives CDR1 SNHLY, CDR2 FYNNEI. Trimming pared 2 bases from V and 3 bases from J, leaving 2 bases between. CDR3 region: CASSEHYEQYF. The DNA for the CDR3 is TGTGCCAGCAGTGAACACTACGAGCAGTACTTC.

CDR3 bases: TGTGCCAGCACCCCACAGGGGACGACTAGCAATCAGCCCCAGCATTTT. It is translated as CASTPQGTTSNQPQHF. This sequence joins TRBV27 and TRBJ1-5; 7 nucleotides line up with TRBD1. The germline V gene has CDR1 MNHEY and CDR2 SMNVEV (reference sequence). The CDR3 totals 16 residues. J lost 0 bases, V lost 7 bases, and 9 bases had no gene match.

J is TRBJ2-4 and V is TRBV7-2; 9 positions agree with TRBD1. Germline values: CDR1 SGHTA, CDR2 FQGNSA. The CDR3 is 14 residues long. V lost 5 bases to trimming and J lost 2 bases; unmatched junction nucleotides: 1. Written as DNA, the CDR3 is TGTGCCAGCAGCGGACAGGGGTCCAAAAACATTCAGTACTTC. This sequence encodes CASSGQGSKNIQYF.

The rearrangement uses TRBV4-3 and TRBJ2-7, with a tentative D call TRBD2 (5 bases). Germline values: CDR1 LGHNA, CDR2 YSLEER. The V gene lost 0 bases and the J gene lost 4 bases, with 16 bases spanning the gap. The CDR3 runs to 16 residues. CDR3 nucleotides: TGCGCCAGCAGCCAAGATGTAGTGAGCGGCGGGTACGAGCAGTACTTC. Its protein is CASSQDVVSGGYEQYF.

The rearrangement links TRBV6-5 to TRBJ2-4; D call uncertain. Germline assignment: CDR1 MNHEY and CDR2 SVGAGI. V lost 7 bases to trimming and J lost 7 bases, with 17 bases between them. The CDR3 is 14 residues long. The CDR3 loop is CASTPSGQPNIQYF. The CDR3 DNA sequence: TGTGCCAGCACCCCCTCTGGTCAGCCGAACATTCAGTACTTC.

This clonotype has a handful of counts. CDR3 sequence (DNA): TGTGCCAGCAGCACTCACCTGACTAGCGGAACCTACAATGAGCAGTTCTTC. Translating gives CASSTHLTSGTYNEQFF. This chain links TRBV7-8 with TRBJ2-1, with 9 bases matching TRBD2. Unmatched junction bases numbered 10, after V lost 5 bases and J lost 2 bases. Germline V gene data show CDR1 as SGHVS and CDR2 as FQNEAQ. The CDR3 runs to 17 residues.

This clonotype was seen many times. J is TRBJ2-5 and V is TRBV6-1; 12 positions agree with TRBD2. There are 15 residues in the CDR3. The J segment lost 4 bases and the V segment lost 2 bases, leaving 2 bases of the junction unmatched. From germline, CDR1 is MNHNS and CDR2 SASEGT. This chain's CDR3 is CASSELAGGPETQYF. The CDR3, as DNA: TGTGCCAGCAGTGAACTAGCGGGAGGGCCAGAGACCCAGTACTTC.